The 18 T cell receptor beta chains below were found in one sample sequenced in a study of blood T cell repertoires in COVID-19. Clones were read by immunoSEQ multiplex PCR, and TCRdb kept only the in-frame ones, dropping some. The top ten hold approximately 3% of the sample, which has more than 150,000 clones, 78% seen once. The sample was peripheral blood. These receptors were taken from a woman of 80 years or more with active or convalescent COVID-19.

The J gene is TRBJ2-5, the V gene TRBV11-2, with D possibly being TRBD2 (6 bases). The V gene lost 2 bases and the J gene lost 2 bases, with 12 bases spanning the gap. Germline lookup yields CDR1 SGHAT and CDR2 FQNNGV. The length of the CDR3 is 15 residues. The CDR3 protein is CASSLTQGLQETQYF. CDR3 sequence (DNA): TGTGCCAGCAGCTTAACCCAGGGACTGCAAGAGACCCAGTACTTC.

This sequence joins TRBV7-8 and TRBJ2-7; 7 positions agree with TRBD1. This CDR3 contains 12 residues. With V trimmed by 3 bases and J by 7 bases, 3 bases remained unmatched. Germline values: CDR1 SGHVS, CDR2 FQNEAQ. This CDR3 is CASSFTGAEQYF. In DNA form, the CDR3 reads TGTGCCAGCAGCTTCACAGGGGCTGAGCAGTACTTC.

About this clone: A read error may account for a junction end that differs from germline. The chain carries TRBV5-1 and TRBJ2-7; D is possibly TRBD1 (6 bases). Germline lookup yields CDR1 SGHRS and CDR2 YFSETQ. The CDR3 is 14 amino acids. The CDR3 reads CASSGTGSPYEQYF. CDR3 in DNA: TGCGCCAGCAGCGGAACAGGGTCTCCCTATGAGCAGTACTTC.

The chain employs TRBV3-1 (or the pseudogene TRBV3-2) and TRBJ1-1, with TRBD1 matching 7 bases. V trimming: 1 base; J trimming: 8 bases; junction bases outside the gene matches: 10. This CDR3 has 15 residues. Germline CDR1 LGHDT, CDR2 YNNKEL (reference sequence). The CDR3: CASSQVRGATGEAFF. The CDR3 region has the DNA TGTGCCAGCAGCCAAGTAAGGGGGGCGACAGGGGAAGCTTTCTTT.

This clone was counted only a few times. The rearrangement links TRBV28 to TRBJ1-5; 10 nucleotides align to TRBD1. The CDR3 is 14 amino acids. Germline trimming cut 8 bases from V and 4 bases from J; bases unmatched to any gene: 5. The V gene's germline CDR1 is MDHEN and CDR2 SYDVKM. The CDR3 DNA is TGTGCCAGCTACCCGGACAGGGGGAATCAGCCCCAGCATTTT. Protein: CASYPDRGNQPQHF.

The CDR3, as DNA: TGTGCCAGCAGTGGGCCGTATAATTCACCCCTCCACTTT. Protein product: CASSGPYNSPLHF. This rearrangement joins TRBV12-3 or TRBV12-4 to TRBJ1-6; D unclear. Trimming took off 5 bases at V and 4 bases at J, with 6 bases between the two ends. The CDR3 is made up of 13 amino acids.

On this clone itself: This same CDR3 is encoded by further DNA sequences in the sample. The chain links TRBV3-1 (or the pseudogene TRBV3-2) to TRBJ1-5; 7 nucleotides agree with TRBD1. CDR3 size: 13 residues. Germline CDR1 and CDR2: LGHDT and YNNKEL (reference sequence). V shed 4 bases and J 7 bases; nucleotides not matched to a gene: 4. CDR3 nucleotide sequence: TGTGCCAGCAGCCCTACAGGGGACCAGCCCCAGCATTTT. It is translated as CASSPTGDQPQHF.

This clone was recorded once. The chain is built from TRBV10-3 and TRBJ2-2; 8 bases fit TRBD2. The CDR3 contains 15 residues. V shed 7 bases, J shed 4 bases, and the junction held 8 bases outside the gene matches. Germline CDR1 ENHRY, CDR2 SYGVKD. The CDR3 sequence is CAITSGGAGTGELFF. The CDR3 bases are TGTGCCATCACCTCGGGGGGGGCCGGCACCGGGGAGCTGTTTTTT.

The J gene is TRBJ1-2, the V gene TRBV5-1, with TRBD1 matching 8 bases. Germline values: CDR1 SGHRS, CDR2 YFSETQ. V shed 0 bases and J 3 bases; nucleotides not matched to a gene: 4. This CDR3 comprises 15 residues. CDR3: CASSLDRGSDYGYTF. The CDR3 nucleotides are TGCGCCAGCAGCTTGGACAGGGGGAGTGACTATGGCTACACCTTC.

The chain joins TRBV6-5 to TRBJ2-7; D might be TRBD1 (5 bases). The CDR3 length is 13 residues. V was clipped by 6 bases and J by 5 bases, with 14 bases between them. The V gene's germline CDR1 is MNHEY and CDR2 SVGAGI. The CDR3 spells CASRQGVFHEQYF. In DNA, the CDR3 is TGTGCCAGCAGACAAGGGGTGTTCCACGAGCAGTACTTC.

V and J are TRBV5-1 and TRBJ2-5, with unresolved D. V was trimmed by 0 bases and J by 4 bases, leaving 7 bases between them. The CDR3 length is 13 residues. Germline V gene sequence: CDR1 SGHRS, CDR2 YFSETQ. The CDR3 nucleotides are TGCGCCAGCAGCTTGGACCCGGGAGAGACCCAGTACTTC. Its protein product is CASSLDPGETQYF.

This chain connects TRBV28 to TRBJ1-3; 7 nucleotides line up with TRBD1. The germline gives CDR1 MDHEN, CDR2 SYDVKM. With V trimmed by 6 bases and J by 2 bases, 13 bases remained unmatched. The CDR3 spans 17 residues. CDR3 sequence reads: CASSPLLTGTAGNTIYF. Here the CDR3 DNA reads TGTGCCAGCAGCCCCCTCTTGACCGGGACAGCTGGAAACACCATATATTTT.

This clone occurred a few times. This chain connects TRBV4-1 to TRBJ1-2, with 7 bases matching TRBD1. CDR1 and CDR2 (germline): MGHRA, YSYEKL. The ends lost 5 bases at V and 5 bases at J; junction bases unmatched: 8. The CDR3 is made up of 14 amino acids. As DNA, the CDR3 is TGCGCCAGCAGCGCCCCCGGACAGGCATATGGCTACACCTTC. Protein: CASSAPGQAYGYTF.

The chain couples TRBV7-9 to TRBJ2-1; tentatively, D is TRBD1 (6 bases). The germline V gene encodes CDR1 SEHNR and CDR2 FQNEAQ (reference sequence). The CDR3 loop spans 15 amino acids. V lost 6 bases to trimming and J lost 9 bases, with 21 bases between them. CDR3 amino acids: CASSPTRQGLSEQFF. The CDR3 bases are TGTGCCAGCAGTCCTACACGCCAGGGGTTGAGTGAGCAGTTCTTC.

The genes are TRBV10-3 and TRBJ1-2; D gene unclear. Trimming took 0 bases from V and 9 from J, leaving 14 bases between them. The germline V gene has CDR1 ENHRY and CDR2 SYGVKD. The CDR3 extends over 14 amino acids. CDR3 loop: CAISESGRRDRYTF. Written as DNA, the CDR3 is TGTGCCATCAGTGAGTCGGGCAGGCGTGATCGCTACACCTTC.

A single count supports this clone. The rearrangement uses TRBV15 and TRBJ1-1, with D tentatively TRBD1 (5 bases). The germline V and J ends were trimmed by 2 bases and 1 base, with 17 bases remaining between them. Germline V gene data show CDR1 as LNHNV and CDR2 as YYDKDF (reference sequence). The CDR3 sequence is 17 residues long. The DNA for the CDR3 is TGTGCCACCAGCAGACCCGACAGAGGTAGGGGGAACACTGAAGCTTTCTTT. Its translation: CATSRPDRGRGNTEAFF. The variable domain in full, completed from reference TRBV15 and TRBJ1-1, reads DAMVIQNPRYQVTQFGKPVTLSCSQTLNHNVMYWYQQKSSQAPKLLFHYYDKDFNNEADTPDNFQSRRPNTSFCFLDIRSPGLGDTAMYLCATSRPDRGRGNTEAFFGQGTRLTVV.

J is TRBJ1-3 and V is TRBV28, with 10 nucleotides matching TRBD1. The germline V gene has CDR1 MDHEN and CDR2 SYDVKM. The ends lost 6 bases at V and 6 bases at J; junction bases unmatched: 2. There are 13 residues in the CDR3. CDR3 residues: CASRGTGANTIYF. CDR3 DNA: TGTGCCAGCAGAGGGACAGGGGCAAACACCATATATTTT.

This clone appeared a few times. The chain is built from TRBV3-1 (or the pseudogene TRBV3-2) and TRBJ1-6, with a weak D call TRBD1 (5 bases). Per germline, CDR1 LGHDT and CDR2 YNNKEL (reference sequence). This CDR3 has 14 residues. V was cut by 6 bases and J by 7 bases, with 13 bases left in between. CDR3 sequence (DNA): TGTGCCAGCAGTAGGGACTTAGGGAATTCACCCCTCCACTTT. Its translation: CASSRDLGNSPLHF.